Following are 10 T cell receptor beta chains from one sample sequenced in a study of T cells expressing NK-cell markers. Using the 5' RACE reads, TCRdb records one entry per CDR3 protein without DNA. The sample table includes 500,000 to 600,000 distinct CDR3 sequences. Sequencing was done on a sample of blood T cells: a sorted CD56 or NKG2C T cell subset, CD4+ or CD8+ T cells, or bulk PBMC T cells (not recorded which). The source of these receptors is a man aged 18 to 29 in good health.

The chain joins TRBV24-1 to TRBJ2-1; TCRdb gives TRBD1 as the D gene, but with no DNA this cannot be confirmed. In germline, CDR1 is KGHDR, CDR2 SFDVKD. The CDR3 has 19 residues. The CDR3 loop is CATSAPRRDRPLPYNEQFF.

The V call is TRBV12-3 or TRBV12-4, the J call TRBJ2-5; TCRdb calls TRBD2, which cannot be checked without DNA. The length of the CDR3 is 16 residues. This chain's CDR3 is CASSFGLVAEKKTQYF.

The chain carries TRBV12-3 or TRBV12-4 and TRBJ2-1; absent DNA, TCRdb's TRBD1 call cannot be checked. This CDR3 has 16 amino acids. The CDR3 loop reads CASRSTGTDIHNEQFF.

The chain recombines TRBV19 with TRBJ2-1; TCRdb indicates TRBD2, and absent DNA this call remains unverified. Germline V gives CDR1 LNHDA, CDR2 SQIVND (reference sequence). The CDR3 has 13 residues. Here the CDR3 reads CASMVGVRGEQFF.

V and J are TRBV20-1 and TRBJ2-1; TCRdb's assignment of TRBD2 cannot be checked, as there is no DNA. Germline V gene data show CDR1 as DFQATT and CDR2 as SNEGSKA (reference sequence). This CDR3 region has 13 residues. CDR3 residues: CSARGEGNREQFF.

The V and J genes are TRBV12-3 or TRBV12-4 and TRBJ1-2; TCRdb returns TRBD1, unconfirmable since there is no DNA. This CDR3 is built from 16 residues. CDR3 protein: CASSLARGRENYGYTF.

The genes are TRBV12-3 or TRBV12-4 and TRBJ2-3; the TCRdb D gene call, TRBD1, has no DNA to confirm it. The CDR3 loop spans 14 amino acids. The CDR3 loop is CASSPPPSTDTQYF.

The CDR3 sequence: CANRRLAGPDTQYF. The genes are TRBV2 and TRBJ2-3; TCRdb proposes TRBD2, but this gene call is untestable without DNA. The CDR3 consists of 14 residues. In germline, CDR1 is SNHLY, CDR2 FYNNEI.

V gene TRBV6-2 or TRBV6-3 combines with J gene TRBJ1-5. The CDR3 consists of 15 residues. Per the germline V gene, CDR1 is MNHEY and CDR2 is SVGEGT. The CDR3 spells CASTTRAYSNQPQHF.

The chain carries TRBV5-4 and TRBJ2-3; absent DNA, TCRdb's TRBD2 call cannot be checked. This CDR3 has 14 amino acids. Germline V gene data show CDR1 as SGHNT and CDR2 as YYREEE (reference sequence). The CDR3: CASSLATSGHTQYF.